These 26 T cell receptor beta chains were all obtained from the same sample, sequenced in a study of blood T cell repertoires in COVID-19. Using immunoSEQ multiplex PCR, the repertoire was profiled, and TCRdb retains in-frame clones only, with some absent. The data show 72,000 or so clones, 88% seen once. Material: peripheral blood. Source of these receptors: a man aged 45 to 65 with active COVID-19.

The CDR3 sequence is CASSYGRTEAFF. In DNA, the CDR3 is TGTGCCAGCAGTTACGGGCGCACTGAAGCTTTCTTT. The V and J genes are TRBV6-5 and TRBJ1-1; D not certain. The germline V gene encodes CDR1 MNHEY and CDR2 SVGAGI. V lost 2 bases and J 4 bases, leaving 5 bases between the germline ends. This CDR3 has 12 residues.

The V and J genes are TRBV2 and TRBJ1-5; D is unresolved. Germline V gene lookup returns CDR1 SNHLY and CDR2 FYNNEI. This CDR3 region has 15 residues. The V gene lost 9 bases and the J gene lost 1 base, with 16 bases spanning the gap. CDR3 in amino acids: CASEGGGRSNQPQHF. Here the CDR3 DNA reads TGTGCCAGTGAGGGAGGTGGGAGAAGCAATCAGCCCCAGCATTTT.

The chain employs TRBV10-3 and TRBJ2-1; 10 nucleotides line up with TRBD2. The CDR3 extends over 17 amino acids. Germline-derived CDR1 and CDR2 are ENHRY and SYGVKD. Trimming removed 0 bases from V and 7 bases from J; junction bases left unmatched: 9. The CDR3 loop is CAISESGGLAGVNEQFF. The CDR3, as DNA: TGTGCCATCAGTGAGTCCGGAGGGCTAGCGGGAGTTAATGAGCAGTTCTTC.

The J gene is TRBJ1-5, the V gene TRBV6-1; a possible D gene is TRBD1 (5 bases). V lost 2 bases, J lost 5 bases, and 7 bases lay in between. CDR3 size: 13 residues. Germline CDR1 is MNHNS and CDR2 is SASEGT. The CDR3 nucleotides are TGTGCCAGCAGTGAACAGGGTTATCAGCCCCAGCATTTT. It translates to CASSEQGYQPQHF.

The V gene is TRBV4-3, the J gene TRBJ1-6, with 9 bases fitting TRBD1. The V gene's germline CDR1 is LGHNA and CDR2 YSLEER. This CDR3 comprises 16 residues. The V and J ends lost 7 bases and 9 bases, in that order; junction bases with no gene match: 13. CDR3: CASNLDADRGGSPLHF. The CDR3 DNA is TGCGCCAGCAACCTTGATGCGGACAGGGGTGGTTCACCCCTCCACTTT.

The chain joins TRBV7-2 to TRBJ2-1, with 12 bases matching TRBD2. Per germline, CDR1 SGHTA and CDR2 FQGNSA. J gave up 7 bases and V 2 bases, and 6 bases lay outside the gene matches. The CDR3 extends over 16 amino acids. This CDR3 reads CASSLLAGGPGNEQFF. CDR3 sequence (DNA): TGTGCCAGCAGCTTACTAGCGGGAGGGCCTGGTAATGAGCAGTTCTTC.

The rearrangement uses TRBV7-8 and TRBJ2-5; the match to TRBD1 covers 7 bases. Germline CDR1 and CDR2: SGHVS and FQNEAQ. V shed 3 bases, J shed 2 bases, and the junction held 12 bases outside the gene matches. There are 17 residues in the CDR3. The CDR3 protein is CASSLGFRGNVQETQYF. The CDR3 DNA follows: TGTGCCAGCAGCTTGGGCTTCAGGGGGAATGTTCAAGAGACCCAGTACTTC.

The rearrangement uses TRBV7-6 and TRBJ2-5; TRBD1 might be the D (5 bases). CDR3 length: 14 amino acids. Deletions cut 5 bases from V and 1 base from J, with 11 bases between. Germline CDR1 reads SGHVS; CDR2 reads FNYEAQ. CDR3 in amino acids: CASSRRASQETQYF. The CDR3 nucleotides read TGTGCCAGCAGCCGCAGGGCGTCCCAAGAGACCCAGTACTTC.

The chain uses TRBV4-1 and TRBJ1-2; 7 nucleotides line up with TRBD1. The CDR3 covers 15 residues. The germline CDR1 and CDR2 sequences are MGHRA and YSYEKL. The V segment lost 4 bases and the J segment 4 bases; nucleotides outside the gene matches: 9. The CDR3 loop reads CASSPDREYPYGYTF. CDR3 DNA: TGCGCCAGCAGCCCCGACAGGGAGTACCCCTATGGCTACACCTTC.

The chain combines TRBV7-8 with TRBJ2-1; 9 bases are shared with TRBD1. In germline, CDR1 is SGHVS, CDR2 FQNEAQ. V shed 5 bases, J shed 5 bases, and the junction held 7 bases outside the gene matches. The CDR3 length is 15 residues. In DNA form, the CDR3 reads TGTGCCAGCAGCCCCGGACAGGGGTGGAACAATGAGCAGTTCTTC. The encoded protein is CASSPGQGWNNEQFF.

This clone was recorded only once. The gene calls are TRBV7-9 and TRBJ1-4, with D perhaps matching TRBD1 (5 bases). The V gene's germline CDR1 is SEHNR and CDR2 FQNEAQ (reference sequence). Trimming took 4 bases from V and 0 from J, leaving 12 bases between them. The CDR3 runs 16 residues. The CDR3 here is CASSSRTSATNEKLFF. Here the CDR3 DNA reads TGTGCCAGCAGCTCCCGGACATCTGCAACTAATGAAAAACTGTTTTTT.

This clone was seen a handful of times. The rearrangement joins TRBV5-5 to TRBJ1-5, with D unresolved. This CDR3 is 13 amino acids long. Germline CDR1 SGHKS, CDR2 YYEKEE (reference sequence). V shed 3 bases and J shed 5 bases, with 9 bases lying between them. The CDR3 spells CASSSLADQPQHF. CDR3 in DNA: TGTGCCAGCAGCTCCCTAGCCGATCAGCCCCAGCATTTT. The full variable domain, with the rest looked up from reference TRBV5-5 and TRBJ1-5, is DAGVTQSPTHLIKTRGQQVTLRCSPISGHKSVSWYQQVLGQGPQFIFQYYEKEERGRGNFPDRFSARQFPNYSSELNVNALLLGDSALYLCASSSLADQPQHFGDGTRLSIL.

The gene calls are TRBV6-4 and TRBJ2-5; D may be TRBD2 (7 bases). CDR3 length: 12 residues. With 5 bases removed from V and 4 bases from J, the gap between germline ends came to 8 bases. The germline CDR1 and CDR2 sequences are MRHNA and SNTAGT. CDR3 region: CASSRGAETQYF. CDR3 nucleotides: TGTGCCAGCAGTCGGGGGGCAGAGACCCAGTACTTC.

This clone appeared a few times. The rearrangement joins TRBV14 to TRBJ1-3, with 9 positions matching TRBD1. The CDR3 is 15 amino acids. Looked up from germline, CDR1 is SGHDN and CDR2 is FVKESK. V lost 4 bases to trimming and J lost 4 bases; unmatched junction nucleotides: 5. CDR3 loop: CASSPQGARGNTIYF. CDR3 coding DNA: TGTGCCAGCAGCCCACAGGGGGCAAGAGGAAACACCATATATTTT.

This clone was counted a single time. The CDR3 is CASSLGPRDSNTEAFF. DNA for the CDR3: TGTGCCAGCAGCTTAGGACCTCGGGACAGCAACACTGAAGCTTTCTTT. V is TRBV7-8 and J is TRBJ1-1, with 7 bases identical to TRBD1. The junction had 7 bases not matched to a gene; V was cut back by 1 base and J by 2 bases. This CDR3 has 16 amino acids. The germline CDR1 and CDR2 sequences are SGHVS and FQNEAQ.

J is TRBJ2-7 and V is TRBV10-3; 9 bases fit TRBD1. Looked up from germline, CDR1 is ENHRY and CDR2 is SYGVKD. The CDR3 loop spans 11 amino acids. After removal of 11 bases from V and 6 bases from J, the junction contained 5 bases not matched to a gene. The CDR3 loop is CAAQGAGEQYF. The CDR3 DNA reads TGTGCCGCACAGGGGGCTGGCGAGCAGTACTTC.

The CDR3 sequence is CASSQAPTTANYGYTF. CDR3 DNA sequence: TGCGCCAGCAGCCAAGCCCCAACAACAGCTAACTATGGCTACACCTTC. V usage is TRBV4-1 and J usage is TRBJ1-2; D remains ambiguous. Germline V lookup: CDR1 MGHRA, CDR2 YSYEKL. V shed 1 base and J shed 0 bases, with 12 bases lying between them. The CDR3 runs to 16 residues.

V gene TRBV11-2 combines with J gene TRBJ1-6; no reliable D call. Per germline, CDR1 SGHAT and CDR2 FQNNGV. Trimming left V 1 base short and J 7 bases short, with 11 bases between. The CDR3 has 15 amino acids. The DNA for the CDR3 is TGTGCCAGCAGCTTAGCGGACTTAGTCAATTCACCCCTCCACTTT. Its protein product is CASSLADLVNSPLHF. Full variable domain (rest looked up from reference TRBV11-2 and TRBJ1-6): EAGVAQSPRYKIIEKRQSVAFWCNPISGHATLYWYQQILGQGPKLLIQFQNNGVVDDSQLPKDRFSAERLKGVDSTLKIQPAKLEDSAVYLCASSLADLVNSPLHFGNGTRLTVT.

This clone was seen once. The chain employs TRBV15 and TRBJ2-7, with D hard to call. Per germline, CDR1 LNHNV and CDR2 YYDKDF (reference sequence). V was pared by 0 bases and J by 4 bases, with 4 bases between. This CDR3 region has 12 residues. The CDR3 nucleotides read TGTGCCACCAGCAGAGATCGTTACGAGCAGTACTTC. Translating it yields CATSRDRYEQYF.

The J gene is TRBJ1-5, the V gene TRBV19; a weak D match, TRBD1 (5 bases). The CDR3 has 11 amino acids. V lost 11 bases, J lost 11 bases, and 16 bases lay in between. The germline V gene has CDR1 LNHDA and CDR2 SQIVND (reference sequence). CDR3 residues: CAVGGTGAQHF. CDR3 coding DNA: TGTGCCGTGGGGGGGACCGGGGCCCAGCATTTT.

CDR3 sequence reads: CASSLGTRAHGYTF. The CDR3 DNA reads as TGCGCCAGCAGCTTGGGGACAAGGGCGCATGGCTACACCTTC. V and J are TRBV5-1 and TRBJ1-2, with D possibly being TRBD1 (5 bases). The CDR3 runs 14 residues. CDR1 and CDR2 from the germline V gene are SGHRS and YFSETQ. Trimming removed 0 bases at V and 6 bases at J, with 12 bases between.

J is TRBJ1-5 and V is TRBV19, with D perhaps TRBD1 (6 bases). V gave up 7 bases and J gave up 3 bases, with 13 bases separating them. Per germline, CDR1 LNHDA and CDR2 SQIVND (reference sequence). The CDR3 has 14 amino acids. CDR3 region: CASTTGHLNQPQHF. The CDR3 nucleotides read TGTGCCAGTACGACGGGACACCTCAATCAGCCCCAGCATTTT.

This chain uses TRBV7-3 with TRBJ2-2; 7 nucleotides match TRBD2. The CDR3 loop spans 15 amino acids. Germline assignment: CDR1 SGHTA and CDR2 FQGTGA. The V segment lost 2 bases and the J segment 3 bases; nucleotides outside the gene matches: 3. CDR3 bases: TGTGCCAGCAGCTTAGAGGGAGGGGACACCGGGGAGCTGTTTTTT. It translates to CASSLEGGDTGELFF. Combining the CDR3 with reference TRBV7-3 and TRBJ2-2 gives the whole variable domain GAGVSQTPSNKVTEKGKYVELRCDPISGHTALYWYRQSLGQGPEFLIYFQGTGAADDSGLPNDRFFAVRPEGSVSTLKIQRTERGDSAVYLCASSLEGGDTGELFFGEGSRLTVL.

The gene calls are TRBV5-6 and TRBJ2-7; TRBD2 matches at 11 bases. With V trimmed by 2 bases and J by 4 bases, 5 bases remained unmatched. The CDR3 spans 15 residues. Germline loops: CDR1 SGHDT, CDR2 YYEEEE. Written as DNA, the CDR3 is TGTGCCAGCAGCTTACTAGCGGGAGTGAGGTACGAGCAGTACTTC. Its protein product is CASSLLAGVRYEQYF.

The chain is built from TRBV6-6 and TRBJ2-1, with TRBD2 as a possible D gene (6 bases). The CDR3 runs to 15 residues. V was pared by 2 bases and J by 0 bases, with 8 bases between. CDR1 and CDR2 (germline): MNHNY, SVGAGI (reference sequence). The CDR3 DNA is TGTGCCAGCAGTTACCCCGGGAGCTCCTACAATGAGCAGTTCTTC. Residues: CASSYPGSSYNEQFF.

The chain has TRBV2 and TRBJ1-3; D perhaps matches TRBD1 (5 bases). Germline V CDR1 and CDR2: SNHLY, FYNNEI. The CDR3 has 13 residues. V was pared by 6 bases and J by 4 bases, with 10 bases between. CDR3 coding DNA: TGTGCCAGCAGCCAGGGTAGGGGAAACACCATATATTTT. It yields the protein CASSQGRGNTIYF. Variable domain in full (rest from reference TRBV2 and TRBJ1-3): EPEVTQTPSHQVTQMGQEVILRCVPISNHLYFYWYRQILGQKVEFLVSFYNNEISEKSEIFDDQFSVERPDGSNFTLKIRSTKLEDSAMYFCASSQGRGNTIYFGEGSWLTVV.